These T cell receptor beta chains were read from a single sample in a study of blood T cell repertoires in COVID-19. Data came from immunoSEQ multiplex PCR; TCRdb stores just in-frame clones and leaves some out. The sample carries fewer than 90,000 clones, more than 60% recorded once. The sequencing sample was made of peripheral blood. These receptors originate from a human donor in a cohort sampled during active COVID-19. CDR3s include the opening cysteine and the closing phenylalanine or tryptophan. The order of the fields is clone size, J gene, V gene, D gene, CDR3 protein, CDR3 DNA. D genes are given only for firm matches. The size of a clone is reported for some rows only, either as once, few or many, or as a class for expanded clones.

-	TRBJ1-4	TRBV19	-	CASSPGGNRNEKLFF	TGTGCCAGTAGTCCCGGGGGGAATAGGAATGAAAAACTGTTTTTT
-	TRBJ2-5	TRBV5-5	TRBD2	CASSPLAGGETQYF	TGTGCCAGCAGCCCTTTAGCGGGGGGCGAGACCCAGTACTTC
-	TRBJ2-5	TRBV11-2	-	CASSRGRSGETQYF	TGTGCCAGCAGCCGGGGTAGGAGTGGGGAGACCCAGTACTTC
few	TRBJ1-1	TRBV19	-	CASSPPQVPNTEAFF	TGTGCCAGTAGCCCCCCACAGGTCCCGAACACTGAAGCTTTCTTT
-	TRBJ2-3	TRBV7-8	TRBD2	CASRFLGLAGVRDTQYF	TGTGCCAGCAGATTCCTCGGACTAGCGGGAGTCAGGGATACGCAGTATTTT
-	TRBJ2-2	TRBV7-6	TRBD2	CASSLGGFTGELFF	TGTGCCAGCAGCTTGGGGGGGTTCACCGGGGAGCTGTTTTTT
-	TRBJ2-1	TRBV24-1	TRBD2	CATSDQGLAGGPINEQFF	TGTGCCACCAGTGACCAGGGACTAGCGGGAGGGCCGATCAATGAGCAGTTCTTC
-	TRBJ2-2	TRBV18	-	CASSPRGDGELFF	TGTGCCAGCTCACCAAGGGGTGACGGGGAGCTGTTTTTT
-	TRBJ2-3	TRBV6-5	TRBD1	CASSLTGGSTDTQYF	TGTGCCAGCAGTTTGACAGGGGGGAGCACAGATACGCAGTATTTT
-	TRBJ2-1	TRBV18	-	CASSPPGLYNEQFF	TGTGCCAGCTCACCACCGGGACTCTACAATGAGCAGTTCTTC
-	TRBJ1-2	TRBV7-8	TRBD1	CASSKDEGASYGYTF	TGTGCCAGCAGCAAAGACGAGGGGGCTAGTTATGGCTACACCTTC
few	TRBJ1-2	TRBV21-1	-	CASSKTYSRQGNYGYTF	TGTGCCAGCAGCAAAACCTATTCTCGCCAGGGAAACTATGGCTACACCTTC
-	TRBJ2-1	TRBV14	TRBD2	CASSRPGTSGSGEQFF	TGTGCCAGCAGCCGACCAGGGACTAGCGGGAGCGGTGAGCAGTTCTTC
-	TRBJ2-5	TRBV7-9	-	CASSLRDNQETQYF	TGTGCCAGCAGCTTACGGGACAACCAAGAGACCCAGTACTTC
-	TRBJ2-5	TRBV11-2	TRBD1	CASSLGQGGTQYF	TGTGCCAGCAGCTTAGGACAGGGTGGGACCCAGTACTTC
-	TRBJ1-1	TRBV27	TRBD1	CASTAQGAAEAFF	TGTGCCAGCACTGCACAGGGGGCCGCTGAAGCTTTCTTT
-	TRBJ2-5	TRBV27	TRBD2	CASSPLTSGRETQYF	TGTGCCAGCAGCCCTCTAACTAGCGGGAGAGAGACCCAGTACTTC
-	TRBJ2-7	TRBV4-3	-	CASSQDPGEGSYEQYF	TGCGCCAGCAGCCAAGATCCGGGGGAAGGTTCCTACGAGCAGTACTTC
-	TRBJ2-5	TRBV6-2/TRBV6-3	-	CASSRGGLTQYF	TGTGCCAGCAGTAGGGGGGGTTTGACCCAGTACTTC
-	TRBJ2-7	TRBV11-2	TRBD2	CASSSNWDGTSEQYF	TGTGCCAGCAGCTCAAACTGGGACGGGACTAGCGAGCAGTACTTC
-	TRBJ2-7	TRBV25-1	TRBD1	CASCGQGAREQYF	TGTGCCAGCTGCGGACAGGGGGCCCGGGAGCAGTACTTC
-	TRBJ1-2	TRBV5-1	TRBD1	CASSPGQGGGYTF	TGCGCCAGCAGCCCCGGACAGGGAGGTGGCTACACCTTC
-	TRBJ2-1	TRBV24-1	TRBD1	CATGTGTGDEQFF	TGTGCCACCGGGACAGGTACAGGAGATGAGCAGTTCTTC
-	TRBJ2-3	TRBV18	TRBD2	CASSPRLADTDTQYF	TGTGCCAGCTCCCCAAGACTAGCGGACACAGATACGCAGTATTTT
-	TRBJ2-5	TRBV9	-	CASTPGVAQETQYF	TGTGCCAGCACCCCCGGTGTTGCCCAAGAGACCCAGTACTTC
-	TRBJ2-3	TRBV27	TRBD2	CASSIYPAGDSTDTQYF	TGTGCCAGCAGCATTTATCCGGCGGGAGATAGCACAGATACGCAGTATTTT
-	TRBJ2-3	TRBV29-1	-	CSYHAGHYTDTQYF	TGCAGTTACCATGCTGGCCATTACACAGATACGCAGTATTTT
-	TRBJ2-1	TRBV20-1	TRBD2	CSASTTSGSVGEQFF	TGCAGTGCTAGTACTACTAGCGGGAGTGTCGGTGAGCAGTTCTTC
-	TRBJ1-2	TRBV2	TRBD1	CASRSRDRASYTF	TGTGCCAGCAGGTCCCGGGACAGGGCAAGCTACACCTTC
-	TRBJ2-1	TRBV5-6	TRBD1	CASRKTGEGSTGQFF	TGTGCCAGCAGAAAGACAGGGGAAGGGTCTACAGGGCAGTTCTTC
-	TRBJ1-2	TRBV5-1	-	CASSLAGYGYTF	TGCGCCAGCAGCTTGGCAGGGTATGGCTACACCTTC
-	TRBJ2-1	TRBV3-1/TRBV3-2	TRBD2	CASSQGFGLAGSINEQFF	TGTGCCAGCAGCCAAGGGTTTGGGCTAGCGGGATCGATCAATGAGCAGTTCTTC
few	TRBJ2-6	TRBV18	-	CASSPRTGSLTGANVLTF	TGTGCCAGCTCACCAAGAACAGGGAGTTTGACTGGGGCCAACGTCCTGACTTTC
-	TRBJ1-3	TRBV4-3	TRBD1	CASSQDEDRGSGNTIYF	TGCGCCAGCAGCCAAGATGAGGACAGGGGCTCTGGAAACACCATATATTTT
-	TRBJ1-1	TRBV7-8	-	CASSFWGGRGGPTEAFF	TGTGCCAGCAGCTTCTGGGGGGGCCGAGGTGGGCCCACTGAAGCTTTCTTT
-	TRBJ2-7	TRBV19	-	CASSDLGFGLADTYEQYF	TGTGCCAGTAGTGACCTTGGATTCGGATTAGCGGATACCTACGAGCAGTACTTC
-	TRBJ1-1	TRBV6-2/TRBV6-3	-	CASSPPHLNTEAFF	TGTGCCAGCAGTCCGCCTCACTTGAACACTGAAGCTTTCTTT
-	TRBJ2-1	TRBV6-6	-	CASSLDPHEQFF	TGTGCCAGCAGCCTAGACCCACATGAGCAGTTCTTC
-	TRBJ2-4	TRBV28	TRBD1	CASSLLGDRVDIQYF	TGTGCCAGCAGTTTGTTGGGGGACAGGGTCGACATTCAGTACTTC
once	TRBJ2-1	TRBV3-1/TRBV3-2	-	CASSPPRTEYNEQFF	TGTGCCAGCAGCCCCCCCCGGACAGAGTACAATGAGCAGTTCTTC
-	TRBJ2-7	TRBV14	-	CASSLLGRGSSYEQYF	TGTGCCAGCAGCCTACTTGGACGGGGTAGCTCCTACGAGCAGTACTTC
-	TRBJ1-5	TRBV5-1	-	CASSSRAGDQPQHF	TGCGCCAGCAGCTCCCGGGCAGGGGATCAGCCCCAGCATTTT
once	TRBJ2-7	TRBV4-1	-	CASSQGTYTGYEQYF	TGCGCCAGCAGCCAAGGGACTTATACAGGGTACGAGCAGTACTTC
few	TRBJ1-2	TRBV18	-	CASSPSGQNYGYTF	TGTGCCAGCTCACCAAGTGGGCAGAACTATGGCTACACCTTC
once	TRBJ1-1	TRBV6-5	TRBD1	CASSPDRGSSEAFF	TGTGCCAGCAGCCCCGACAGGGGGTCTTCTGAAGCTTTCTTT
-	TRBJ2-3	TRBV4-1	-	CASSQGQGGLTDTQYF	TGCGCCAGCAGCCAAGGCCAGGGAGGACTCACAGATACGCAGTATTTT
-	TRBJ2-7	TRBV4-1	TRBD1	CASSQRSPRAGGIYEQYF	TGCGCCAGCAGCCAAAGATCCCCCAGGGCAGGGGGCATCTACGAGCAGTACTTC
-	TRBJ2-7	TRBV7-2	-	CASRGGGGPGEQYF	TGTGCCAGCAGAGGAGGGGGAGGGCCGGGGGAGCAGTACTTC